These 20 T cell receptor beta chains were sequenced from one sample in a study of control samples from healthy donors and cancer patients. Generated by immunoSEQ multiplex PCR, the TCRdb table keeps only in-frame clones and is missing some. The sample includes 90,000 or so clones, about 89% seen only once; the top ten take 6% to 9.5%. Sequenced sample: blood. Receptors were obtained from an older woman in good health.

The chain recombines TRBV11-2 with TRBJ2-3; 12 bases match TRBD2. With V trimmed by 6 bases and J by 5 bases, 6 bases remained unmatched. CDR3 length: 15 amino acids. From germline, CDR1 is SGHAT and CDR2 FQNNGV. CDR3 sequence (DNA): TGTGCCAGCAGAGTAGGACTAGCGGGGCTAGATACGCAGTATTTT. Translation: CASRVGLAGLDTQYF.

The genes are TRBV11-2 and TRBJ2-3; the D gene is possibly TRBD2 (5 bases). The CDR3 length is 14 residues. The germline CDR1 and CDR2 sequences are SGHAT and FQNNGV. Trimming removed 5 bases from V and 4 bases from J, with 13 bases in between. CDR3 protein: CASSPPTTSDTQYF. The CDR3 DNA follows: TGTGCCAGCAGCCCACCGACTACCTCAGATACGCAGTATTTT.

This clone was counted once. The rearrangement joins TRBV6-5 to TRBJ1-6; no reliable D call. Germline CDR1 reads MNHEY; CDR2 reads SVGAGI. CDR3 length equals 12 residues. Trimming stripped 4 bases from V and 12 bases from J, with 10 bases between. DNA of the CDR3: TGTGCCAGCAGTTTTAGGGCGGGACCCCTCCACTTT. Its protein is CASSFRAGPLHF.

The chain uses TRBV3-1 (or the pseudogene TRBV3-2) and TRBJ2-1; possibly TRBD1 for D (5 bases). This CDR3 has 13 amino acids. V was clipped by 7 bases and J by 5 bases, with 12 bases between them. Germline-derived CDR1 and CDR2 are LGHDT and YNNKEL (reference sequence). The CDR3 spells CASNILGDNEQFF. CDR3 nucleotides: TGTGCCAGCAATATCCTAGGGGACAATGAGCAGTTCTTC.

The rearrangement links TRBV4-1 to TRBJ1-6; D is unresolved. The CDR3 is 16 residues long. CDR1 MGHRA and CDR2 YSYEKL come from the germline V gene. V shed 1 base and J shed 6 bases, with 13 bases lying between them. As DNA, the CDR3 is TGCGCCAGCAGCCAAGTTATAATTGGAGGTAATTCACCCCTCCACTTT. It yields the protein CASSQVIIGGNSPLHF.

This chain connects TRBV12-3 or TRBV12-4 to TRBJ1-5; D not certain. The CDR3 consists of 11 residues. Trimming stripped 1 base from V and 7 bases from J, with 2 bases between. The CDR3 bases are TGTGCCAGCAGTTTAGGACAGCCCCAGCATTTT. Amino acid sequence: CASSLGQPQHF.

This sequence joins TRBV11-2 and TRBJ1-2, with D maybe TRBD1 (5 bases). CDR3 size: 13 residues. Trimming took off 3 bases at V and 2 bases at J, with 7 bases between the two ends. Per the germline V gene, CDR1 is SGHAT and CDR2 is FQNNGV. CDR3 protein: CASSFDRNYGYTF. The CDR3 DNA reads TGTGCCAGCAGCTTTGACAGAAACTATGGCTACACCTTC. The variable domain in full, completed from reference TRBV11-2 and TRBJ1-2, reads EAGVAQSPRYKIIEKRQSVAFWCNPISGHATLYWYQQILGQGPKLLIQFQNNGVVDDSQLPKDRFSAERLKGVDSTLKIQPAKLEDSAVYLCASSFDRNYGYTFGSGTRLTVV.

The rearrangement joins TRBV18 to TRBJ1-1; D is ambiguous. The V end lost 2 bases, the J end lost 2 bases, and 9 bases lay between the germline ends. The V gene's germline CDR1 is KGHSH and CDR2 LQKENI. The CDR3 covers 14 residues. CDR3 protein: CASSPTDINTEAFF. Written as DNA, the CDR3 is TGTGCCAGCTCACCAACCGATATCAACACTGAAGCTTTCTTT.

The chain links TRBV29-1 to TRBJ1-1; no definite D call. The CDR3 runs 13 residues. The ends were cut back, 1 base at V and 4 bases at J, with 10 bases in the middle. CDR1 SQVTM and CDR2 ANQGSEA come from the germline V gene. The CDR3 loop reads CSVEGVFSTEAFF. The CDR3 region has the DNA TGCAGCGTTGAAGGGGTTTTTAGCACTGAAGCTTTCTTT.

The V and J genes are TRBV14 and TRBJ2-1, with 11 bases lining up with TRBD1. CDR3 size: 15 residues. Trimming cost V 3 bases and J 3 bases; bases outside gene matches: 1. CDR1 SGHDN and CDR2 FVKESK come from the germline V gene. This CDR3 is CASSQDRGLYNEQFF. CDR3 DNA sequence: TGTGCCAGCAGCCAGGACAGGGGGCTCTACAATGAGCAGTTCTTC. The full variable domain, its missing parts supplied by reference TRBV14 and TRBJ2-1, is EAGVTQFPSHSVIEKGQTVTLRCDPISGHDNLYWYRRVMGKEIKFLLHFVKESKQDESGMPNNRFLAERTGGTYSTLKVQPAELEDSGVYFCASSQDRGLYNEQFFGPGTRLTVL.

The rearrangement joins TRBV2 to TRBJ1-2; D might be TRBD1 (5 bases). Trimming stripped 4 bases from V and 12 bases from J, with 21 bases between. The CDR3 extends over 14 amino acids. The germline V gene encodes CDR1 SNHLY and CDR2 FYNNEI. The CDR3 nucleotides read TGTGCCAGCAGTGCATTTGTACGGACTATGGGGGACACCTTC. Protein product: CASSAFVRTMGDTF.

The chain couples TRBV5-8 to TRBJ1-5; D perhaps matches TRBD1 (5 bases). Trimming took 4 bases from V and 4 from J, leaving 12 bases between them. This CDR3 comprises 14 residues. Germline CDR1 and CDR2: SGHTS and YDEGEE. For the CDR3, the DNA is TGTGCCAGCAGCCAGGGACGAAGGAATCAGCCCCAGCATTTT. Its protein product is CASSQGRRNQPQHF.

The V gene is TRBV2, the J gene TRBJ2-3; D not resolved. The V end was cut by 4 bases, the J end by 2 bases, with 7 bases between. Germline-derived CDR1 and CDR2 are SNHLY and FYNNEI. The CDR3 spans 13 residues. This CDR3 is CASSGQITDTQYF. The CDR3 coding sequence is TGTGCCAGCAGTGGCCAGATCACAGATACGCAGTATTTT.

The DNA of the CDR3 is TGTGCCAGTACGCGGACTAGCGGGACCTCCTACGAGCAGTACTTC. This gives the protein CASTRTSGTSYEQYF. This sequence joins TRBV19 and TRBJ2-7, with 12 positions matching TRBD2. This CDR3 has 15 amino acids. Germline CDR1 LNHDA, CDR2 SQIVND (reference sequence). With V trimmed by 7 bases and J by 0 bases, 4 bases remained unmatched.

The gene calls are TRBV6-6 and TRBJ1-2; 8 nucleotides align to TRBD1. J gave up 3 bases and V 6 bases, and 9 bases lay outside the gene matches. The CDR3 has 15 amino acids. Germline values: CDR1 MNHNY, CDR2 SVGAGI (reference sequence). CDR3 in DNA: TGTGCCAGCAGCGATGGACAGGGCCGACACTATGGCTACACCTTC. Translated, it gives CASSDGQGRHYGYTF.

This clone appeared a single time. The V call is TRBV9, the J call TRBJ2-5; 8 bases map to TRBD2. Trimming removed 4 bases from V and 5 bases from J; junction bases left unmatched: 10. The CDR3 totals 15 residues. The germline V gene has CDR1 SGDLS and CDR2 YYNGEE. CDR3 protein: CASSPEGLVGETQYF. CDR3 DNA sequence: TGTGCCAGCAGCCCGGAGGGACTAGTTGGTGAGACCCAGTACTTC.

The CDR3 loop is CASKGTSGEPLETQYF. The CDR3 region has the DNA TGTGCCAGCAAGGGGACTAGCGGGGAACCACTAGAGACCCAGTACTTC. J is TRBJ2-5 and V is TRBV6-4; TRBD2 agrees at 13 bases. Germline V lookup: CDR1 MRHNA, CDR2 SNTAGT. J was trimmed by 4 bases and V by 7 bases; bases with no gene match: 9. The CDR3 loop spans 16 amino acids.

This chain links TRBV4-2 with TRBJ2-7, with 9 bases aligning to TRBD2. Germline CDR1 is LGHNA and CDR2 is YNFKEQ. The CDR3 totals 16 residues. With V trimmed by 1 base and J by 3 bases, 7 bases remained unmatched. The CDR3 DNA reads TGTGCCAGCAGCCAAGGCCTAGCGGGACCGAACTACGAGCAGTACTTC. Translating it yields CASSQGLAGPNYEQYF.

The chain recombines TRBV4-3 with TRBJ2-5; D is possibly TRBD1 (5 bases). The V and J ends lost 1 base and 5 bases respectively, with 17 bases between them. The length of the CDR3 is 16 residues. The V gene's germline CDR1 is LGHNA and CDR2 YSLEER. For the CDR3, the DNA is TGCGCCAGCAGCCAAGTTATGGGCAGGGATGATGAGACCCAGTACTTC. Translated: CASSQVMGRDDETQYF.

This clone was seen once. The chain joins TRBV5-6 to TRBJ2-2; 8 bases map to TRBD1. The CDR3 covers 15 residues. V was pared by 10 bases and J by 6 bases, with 14 bases of the junction left unmatched. Germline CDR1 SGHDT, CDR2 YYEEEE. The CDR3 nucleotides read TGTGCCCCCAGCTCACGCGACAGGGGCCCCGGGGAGCTGTTTTTT. Translation: CAPSSRDRGPGELFF.